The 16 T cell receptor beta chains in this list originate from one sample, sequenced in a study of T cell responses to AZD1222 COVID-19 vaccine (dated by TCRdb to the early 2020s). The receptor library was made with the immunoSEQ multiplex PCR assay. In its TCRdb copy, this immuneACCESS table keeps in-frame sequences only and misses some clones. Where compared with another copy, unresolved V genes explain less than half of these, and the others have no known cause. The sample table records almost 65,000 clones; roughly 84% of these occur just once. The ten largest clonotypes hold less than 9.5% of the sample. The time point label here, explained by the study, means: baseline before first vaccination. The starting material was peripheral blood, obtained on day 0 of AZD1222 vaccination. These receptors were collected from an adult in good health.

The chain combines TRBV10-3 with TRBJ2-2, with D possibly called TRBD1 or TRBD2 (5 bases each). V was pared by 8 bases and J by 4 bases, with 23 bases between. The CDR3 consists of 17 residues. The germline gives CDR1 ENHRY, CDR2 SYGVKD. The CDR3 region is CAILDRFGDVSTGELFF. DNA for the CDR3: TGTGCCATCCTAGATCGGTTTGGGGACGTTAGCACCGGGGAGCTGTTTTTT.

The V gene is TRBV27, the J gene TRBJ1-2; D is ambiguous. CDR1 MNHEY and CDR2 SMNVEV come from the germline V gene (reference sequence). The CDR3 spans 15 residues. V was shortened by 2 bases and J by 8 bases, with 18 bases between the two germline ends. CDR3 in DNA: TGTGCCAGCAGTTTAAGGATGTGGCAGCCCCAAGGCTACACCTTC. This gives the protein CASSLRMWQPQGYTF.

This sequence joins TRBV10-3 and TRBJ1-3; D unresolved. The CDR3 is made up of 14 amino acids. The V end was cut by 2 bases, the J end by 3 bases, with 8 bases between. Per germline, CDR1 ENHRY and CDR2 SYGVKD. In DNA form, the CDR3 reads TGTGCCATCAGTGAGACAGTAGGTGGAAACACCATATATTTT. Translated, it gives CAISETVGGNTIYF.

Here the CDR3 reads CAISDGGRTGELFF. The CDR3 coding sequence is TGTGCCATCAGTGATGGGGGGAGGACCGGGGAGCTGTTTTTT. The rearrangement uses TRBV10-3 and TRBJ2-2, with D possibly TRBD2 on 6 matching bases. CDR1 ENHRY and CDR2 SYGVKD come from the germline V gene. Trimming pared 3 bases from V and 5 bases from J, leaving 10 bases between. This CDR3 contains 14 residues.

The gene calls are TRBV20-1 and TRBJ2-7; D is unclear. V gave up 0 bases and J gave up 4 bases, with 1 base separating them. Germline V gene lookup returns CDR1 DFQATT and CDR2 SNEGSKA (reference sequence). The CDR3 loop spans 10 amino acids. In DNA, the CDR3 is TGCAGTGCTAGAGAGTACGAGCAGTACTTC. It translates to CSAREYEQYF.

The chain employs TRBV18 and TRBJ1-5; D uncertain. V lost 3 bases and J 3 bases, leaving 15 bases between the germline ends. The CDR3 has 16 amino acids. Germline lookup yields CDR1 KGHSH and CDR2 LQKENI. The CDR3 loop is CASSPPRAVINQPQHF. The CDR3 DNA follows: TGTGCCAGCTCACCCCCGCGGGCTGTGATCAATCAGCCCCAGCATTTT.

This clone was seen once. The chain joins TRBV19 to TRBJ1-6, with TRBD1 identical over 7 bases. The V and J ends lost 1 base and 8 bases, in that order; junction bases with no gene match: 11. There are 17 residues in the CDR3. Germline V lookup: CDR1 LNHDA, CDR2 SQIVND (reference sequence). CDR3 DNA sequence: TGTGCCAGTAGTATAGCGCCGACAGGGTATAATCATTCACCCCTCCACTTT. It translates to CASSIAPTGYNHSPLHF. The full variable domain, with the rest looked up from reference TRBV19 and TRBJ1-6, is DGGITQSPKYLFRKEGQNVTLSCEQNLNHDAMYWYRQDPGQGLRLIYYSQIVNDFQKGDIAEGYSVSREKKESFPLTVTSAQKNPTAFYLCASSIAPTGYNHSPLHFGNGTRLTVT.

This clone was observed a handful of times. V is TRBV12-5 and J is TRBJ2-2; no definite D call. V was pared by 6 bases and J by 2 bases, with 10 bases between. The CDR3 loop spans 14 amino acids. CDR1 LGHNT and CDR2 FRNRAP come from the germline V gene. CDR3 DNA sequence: TGTGCTAGTGGCCCCAGACCTAACACCGGGGAGCTGTTTTTT. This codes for CASGPRPNTGELFF.

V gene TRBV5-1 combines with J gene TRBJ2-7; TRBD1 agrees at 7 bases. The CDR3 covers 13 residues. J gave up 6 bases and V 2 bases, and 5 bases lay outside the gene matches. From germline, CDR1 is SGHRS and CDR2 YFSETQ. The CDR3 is CASSLDRALEQYF. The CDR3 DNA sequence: TGCGCCAGCAGCTTAGACAGGGCCCTCGAGCAGTACTTC. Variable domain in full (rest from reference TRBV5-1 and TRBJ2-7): KAGVTQTPRYLIKTRGQQVTLSCSPISGHRSVSWYQQTPGQGLQFLFEYFSETQRNKGNFPGRFSGRQFSNSRSEMNVSTLELGDSALYLCASSLDRALEQYFGPGTRLTVT.

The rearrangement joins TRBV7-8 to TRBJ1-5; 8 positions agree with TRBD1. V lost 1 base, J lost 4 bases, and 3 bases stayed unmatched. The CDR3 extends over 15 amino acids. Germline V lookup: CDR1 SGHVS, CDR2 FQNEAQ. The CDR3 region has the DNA TGTGCCAGCAGCTTAGAGTGGACAGGGAATCAGCCCCAGCATTTT. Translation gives CASSLEWTGNQPQHF.

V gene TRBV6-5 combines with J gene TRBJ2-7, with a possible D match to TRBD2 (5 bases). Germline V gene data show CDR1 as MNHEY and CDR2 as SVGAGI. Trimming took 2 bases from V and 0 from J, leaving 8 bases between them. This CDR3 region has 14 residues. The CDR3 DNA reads TGTGCCAGCAGTTACGCCGGGGACTCCTACGAGCAGTACTTC. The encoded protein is CASSYAGDSYEQYF.

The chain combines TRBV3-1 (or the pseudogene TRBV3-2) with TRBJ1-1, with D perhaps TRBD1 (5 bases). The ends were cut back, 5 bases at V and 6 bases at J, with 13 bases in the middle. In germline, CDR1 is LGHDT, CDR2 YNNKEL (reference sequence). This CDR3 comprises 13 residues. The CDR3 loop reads CASSSGPGSEAFF. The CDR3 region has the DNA TGTGCCAGCAGCTCAGGCCCAGGGTCTGAAGCTTTCTTT.

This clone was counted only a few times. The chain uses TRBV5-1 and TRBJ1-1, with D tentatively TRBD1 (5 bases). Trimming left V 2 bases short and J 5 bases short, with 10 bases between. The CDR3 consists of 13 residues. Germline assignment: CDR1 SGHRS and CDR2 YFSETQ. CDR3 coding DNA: TGCGCCAGCAGCTTTGGACGGGGGACTGAAGCTTTCTTT. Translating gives CASSFGRGTEAFF.

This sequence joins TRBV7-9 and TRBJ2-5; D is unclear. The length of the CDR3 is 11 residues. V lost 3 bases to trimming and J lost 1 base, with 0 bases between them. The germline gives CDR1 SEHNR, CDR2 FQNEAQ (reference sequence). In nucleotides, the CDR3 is TGTGCCAGCAGCTTCCAAGAGACCCAGTACTTC. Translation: CASSFQETQYF.

The CDR3 bases are TGTGCCAGCAGTTACTCGACGGGGGGAGACGGAAACACCATATATTTT. Amino acid sequence: CASSYSTGGDGNTIYF. The rearrangement joins TRBV6-6 to TRBJ1-3; possibly TRBD1 for D (5 bases). Germline CDR1 is MNHNY and CDR2 is SVGAGI (reference sequence). The V and J ends lost 0 bases and 4 bases respectively, with 13 bases between them. The CDR3 spans 16 residues.

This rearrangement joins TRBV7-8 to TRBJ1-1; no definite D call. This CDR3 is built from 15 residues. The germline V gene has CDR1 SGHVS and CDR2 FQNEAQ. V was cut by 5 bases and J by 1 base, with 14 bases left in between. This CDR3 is CASSGLRTTNTEAFF. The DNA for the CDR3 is TGTGCCAGCAGCGGATTGAGGACCACGAACACTGAAGCTTTCTTT.